This T cell receptor beta chain stems from a study of blood T cell repertoires in COVID-19. Researchers sorted participants into cohorts using their self-reported clinical history. Generated by immunoSEQ multiplex PCR, the TCRdb table keeps only in-frame clones and is missing some. The sample has about 370,000 clones; 89% are singletons. With 2 bases removed from V and 4 bases from J, the gap between germline ends came to 14 bases. CDR3 length: 15 amino acids. Germline assignment: CDR1 LGHDT and CDR2 YNNKEL (reference sequence). Specimen: PBMCs or T cells enriched from blood (not recorded which). This sequence originates from a woman in her 30s who had recovered from COVID-19. V and J are TRBV3-1 (or the pseudogene TRBV3-2) and TRBJ1-1; TRBD1 is a possible D gene (6 bases). The CDR3 DNA reads TGTGCCAGCAGCCAAAGGGGGGGCGTTGGCACTGAAGCTTTCTTT. As protein: CASSQRGGVGTEAFF.